This T cell receptor (beta chain) was obtained from a study of T cell responses to AZD1222 COVID-19 vaccine. This CDR3 region has 18 residues. CDR1 and CDR2 from the germline V gene are KGHSH and LQKENI. The ends lost 3 bases at V and 4 bases at J; junction bases unmatched: 13. Measured with immunoSEQ multiplex PCR; TCRdb has only the in-frame clones, and not every one. The table lists some 150,000 clones, about 93% of them singletons. This receptor was obtained from an adult in good health. The specimen was peripheral blood, collected on day 0 of AZD1222 vaccination. The V call is TRBV18, the J call TRBJ2-1, with 9 nucleotides matching TRBD2. The DNA of the CDR3 is TGTGCCAGCTCACCTCTGATGGTAGCGGGGGCCGGATACAATGAGCAGTTCTTC. Its translation: CASSPLMVAGAGYNEQFF.